Listed here are 14 T cell receptor beta chains from one sample, sequenced in a study of regulatory and conventional T cells in RAG deficiency. The repertoire was sequenced with immunoSEQ multiplex PCR; TCRdb's copy has only in-frame clones and lacks some. Counted here are 8,000 to 10,000 clones, approximately 88% occurring once; the ten biggest clones make up roughly 1.3%. Genomic DNA came from blood regulatory T cells gated CD4+ CD25-high CD127-low. The same data also went into a second study, on regulatory T cells. That report adds: Amplification used 52 TRBV primers and 13 TRBJ primers.

Sequencing was done on a sample of Tregs sorted from blood. The source of these receptors is a human donor in good health.

The chain couples TRBV5-6 to TRBJ1-1; D gene ambiguous. The germline CDR1 and CDR2 sequences are SGHDT and YYEEEE. V gave up 7 bases and J gave up 0 bases, with 16 bases separating them. The CDR3 extends over 15 amino acids. DNA for the CDR3: TGTGCCAGCGACGAAGCCGGGAGGATGAACACTGAAGCTTTCTTT. Protein product: CASDEAGRMNTEAFF.

CDR3 loop: CASSLRQGSHNEQFF. CDR3 DNA: TGTGCCAGCAGCTTACGACAGGGGAGCCACAATGAGCAGTTCTTC. V is TRBV11-2 and J is TRBJ2-1; TRBD1 agrees at 8 bases. The junction had 5 bases not matched to a gene; V was cut back by 2 bases and J by 5 bases. The CDR3 runs 15 residues. The germline V gene has CDR1 SGHAT and CDR2 FQNNGV.

This clone appeared a single time. The chain recombines TRBV5-4 with TRBJ1-1; no clear D gene. V lost 1 base and J 4 bases, leaving 11 bases between the germline ends. This CDR3 has 14 residues. The germline gives CDR1 SGHNT, CDR2 YYREEE (reference sequence). CDR3 sequence reads: CASSLPGRSTEAFF. Here the CDR3 DNA reads TGTGCCAGCAGCTTGCCCGGACGGAGCACTGAAGCTTTCTTT.

The genes are TRBV11-1 and TRBJ1-6, with D perhaps matching TRBD1 (6 bases). Germline V gives CDR1 SGHAT, CDR2 FQDESV (reference sequence). The CDR3 runs 15 residues. V was cut by 1 base and J by 9 bases, with 13 bases left in between. The CDR3: CASSLEAGVFSPLHF. In DNA, the CDR3 is TGTGCCAGCAGCTTAGAAGCAGGGGTCTTTTCACCCCTCCACTTT.

The rearrangement links TRBV19 to TRBJ2-2; 8 bases are a match to TRBD1. Germline-derived CDR1 and CDR2 are LNHDA and SQIVND (reference sequence). The junction had 10 bases not matched to a gene; V was cut back by 10 bases and J by 6 bases. The CDR3 contains 14 residues. The chain's CDR3 is CATDRGRLAGELFF. DNA for the CDR3: TGTGCCACCGACAGGGGAAGGTTGGCCGGGGAGCTGTTTTTT.

The rearrangement links TRBV5-1 to TRBJ1-2; 7 positions agree with TRBD1. This CDR3 is built from 15 residues. Germline V gene lookup returns CDR1 SGHRS and CDR2 YFSETQ. After removal of 1 base from V and 4 bases from J, the junction contained 7 bases not matched to a gene. The CDR3 sequence: CASSLIRGRFYGYTF. The CDR3 DNA follows: TGCGCCAGCAGCTTGATAAGGGGGCGCTTCTATGGCTACACCTTC. The entire variable domain, with the rest obtained from reference TRBV5-1 and TRBJ1-2, is as follows: KAGVTQTPRYLIKTRGQQVTLSCSPISGHRSVSWYQQTPGQGLQFLFEYFSETQRNKGNFPGRFSGRQFSNSRSEMNVSTLELGDSALYLCASSLIRGRFYGYTFGSGTRLTVV.

J is TRBJ2-2 and V is TRBV19; TRBD2 agrees at 7 bases. Germline lookup yields CDR1 LNHDA and CDR2 SQIVND (reference sequence). The J segment lost 6 bases and the V segment lost 6 bases, leaving 10 bases of the junction unmatched. The CDR3 is 15 residues long. In nucleotides, the CDR3 is TGTGCCAGTAGGGAAGCGGGATATGATGCCGGGGAGCTGTTTTTT. It encodes CASREAGYDAGELFF.

This clone was seen only a few times. CDR3 nucleotides: TGTGCCAGCATCCAGAGCTCCTACAATGAGCAGTTCTTC. Amino acid sequence: CASIQSSYNEQFF. J is TRBJ2-1 and V is TRBV7-9; the D is unclear. CDR3 length equals 13 residues. V shed 7 bases and J shed 0 bases, with 7 bases lying between them. The germline V gene has CDR1 SEHNR and CDR2 FQNEAQ (reference sequence).

The rearrangement links TRBV19 to TRBJ1-1; D is uncertain. V was pared by 7 bases and J by 3 bases, with 12 bases between. Germline V gene data show CDR1 as LNHDA and CDR2 as SQIVND (reference sequence). The CDR3 has 13 residues. CDR3 region: CASKRGADTEAFF. CDR3 nucleotides: TGTGCCAGTAAAAGAGGCGCAGACACTGAAGCTTTCTTT.

The count of this clone is one. The rearrangement joins TRBV7-3 to TRBJ2-7; 11 bases align to TRBD2. The CDR3 is 16 amino acids. From germline, CDR1 is SGHTA and CDR2 FQGTGA. V was pared by 6 bases and J by 5 bases, with 12 bases of the junction left unmatched. The CDR3 DNA follows: TGTGCCAGCAGGCCAACCGGGACTAGCGGCCGGAACGAGCAGTACTTC. Protein sequence: CASRPTGTSGRNEQYF.

V and J are TRBV6-6 and TRBJ1-5, with D tentatively TRBD1 (5 bases). Germline V CDR1 and CDR2: MNHNY, SVGAGI (reference sequence). V was shortened by 5 bases and J by 5 bases, with 16 bases between the two germline ends. The CDR3 totals 15 residues. CDR3 region: CASSKAGREDQPQHF. CDR3 bases: TGTGCCAGCAGTAAGGCAGGGCGAGAGGATCAGCCCCAGCATTTT.

The V gene is TRBV9, the J gene TRBJ2-5; D possibly corresponds to TRBD1 (6 bases). The V and J ends lost 0 bases and 2 bases respectively, with 11 bases between them. The CDR3 is 15 amino acids. Germline CDR1 is SGDLS and CDR2 is YYNGEE. CDR3 amino acids: CASSVGVGGQETQYF. For the CDR3, the DNA is TGTGCCAGCAGCGTAGGGGTAGGGGGTCAAGAGACCCAGTACTTC. Filled out from reference TRBV9 and TRBJ2-5, the complete variable domain reads DSGVTQTPKHLITATGQRVTLRCSPRSGDLSVYWYQQSLDQGLQFLIQYYNGEERAKGNILERFSAQQFPDLHSELNLSSLELGDSALYFCASSVGVGGQETQYFGPGTRLLVL.

The chain is built from TRBV7-9 and TRBJ2-5; D possibly corresponds to TRBD1 (6 bases). This CDR3 has 16 amino acids. V was trimmed by 3 bases and J by 4 bases, leaving 18 bases between them. Germline CDR1 and CDR2: SEHNR and FQNEAQ (reference sequence). The DNA of the CDR3 is TGTGCCAGCAGCTTTTTTGAGGGGGTTGTTTTAGAGACCCAGTACTTC. It codes for CASSFFEGVVLETQYF.

CDR3 DNA sequence: TGTGCCACCCTCAGGGCCAACGTCCTGACTTTC. This translates into CATLRANVLTF. The chain has TRBV28 and TRBJ2-6; the D is unclear. Germline V gene sequence: CDR1 MDHEN, CDR2 SYDVKM. With 10 bases removed from V and 5 bases from J, the gap between germline ends came to 6 bases. The CDR3 spans 11 residues.